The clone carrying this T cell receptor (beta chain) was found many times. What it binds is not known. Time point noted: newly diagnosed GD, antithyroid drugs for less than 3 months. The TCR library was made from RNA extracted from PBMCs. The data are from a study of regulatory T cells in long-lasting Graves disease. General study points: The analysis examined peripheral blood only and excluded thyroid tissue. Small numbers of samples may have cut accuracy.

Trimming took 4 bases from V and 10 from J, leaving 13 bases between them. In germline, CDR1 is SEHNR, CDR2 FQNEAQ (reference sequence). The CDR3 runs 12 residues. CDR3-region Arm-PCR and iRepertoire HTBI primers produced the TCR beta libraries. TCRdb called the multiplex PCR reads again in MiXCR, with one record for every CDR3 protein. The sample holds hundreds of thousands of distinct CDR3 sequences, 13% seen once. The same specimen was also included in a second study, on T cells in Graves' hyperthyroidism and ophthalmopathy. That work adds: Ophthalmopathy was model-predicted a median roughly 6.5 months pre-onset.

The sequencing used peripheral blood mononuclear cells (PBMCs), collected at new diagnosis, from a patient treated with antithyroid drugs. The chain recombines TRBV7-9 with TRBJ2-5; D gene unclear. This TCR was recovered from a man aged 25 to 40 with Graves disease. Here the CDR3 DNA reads TGTGCCAGCAGCTACGTTGGAAACTTCCAGTACTTC. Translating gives CASSYVGNFQYF.